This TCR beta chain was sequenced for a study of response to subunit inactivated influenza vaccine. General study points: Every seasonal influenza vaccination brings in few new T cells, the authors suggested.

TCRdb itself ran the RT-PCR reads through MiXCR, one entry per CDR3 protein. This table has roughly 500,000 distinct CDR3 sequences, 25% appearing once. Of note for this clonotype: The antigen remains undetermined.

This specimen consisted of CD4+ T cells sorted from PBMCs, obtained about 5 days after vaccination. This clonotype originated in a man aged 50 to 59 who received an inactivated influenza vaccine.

Here the CDR3 reads CASSLGVSGIYEQYF. CDR3 coding DNA: TGTGCCAGCAGCTTAGGTGTTAGCGGGATCTACGAGCAGTACTTC. The V call is TRBV11-2, the J call TRBJ2-7; 8 nucleotides match TRBD2. This CDR3 is 15 amino acids long. Trimming removed 1 base from V and 3 bases from J; junction bases left unmatched: 5. CDR1 is SGHAT and CDR2 is FQNNGV in the germline V gene.